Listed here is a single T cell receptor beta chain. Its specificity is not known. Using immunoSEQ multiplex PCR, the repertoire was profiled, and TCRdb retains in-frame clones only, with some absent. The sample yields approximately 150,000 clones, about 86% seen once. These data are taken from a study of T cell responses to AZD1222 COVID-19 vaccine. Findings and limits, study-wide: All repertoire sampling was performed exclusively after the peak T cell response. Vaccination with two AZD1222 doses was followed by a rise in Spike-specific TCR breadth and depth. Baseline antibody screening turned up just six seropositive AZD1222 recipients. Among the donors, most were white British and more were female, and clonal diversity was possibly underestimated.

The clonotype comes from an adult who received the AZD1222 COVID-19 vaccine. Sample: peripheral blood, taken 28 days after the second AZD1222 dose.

The CDR3 region is CASSRGYEQYF. The CDR3 DNA is TGTGCCAGCAGCCGAGGTTACGAGCAGTACTTC. The genes are TRBV6-5 and TRBJ2-7; D remains unclear. The CDR3 sequence is 11 residues long. Between the trimmed V and J ends, which lost 6 bases and 4 bases, there was a span of 7 bases. CDR1 MNHEY and CDR2 SVGAGI come from the germline V gene.